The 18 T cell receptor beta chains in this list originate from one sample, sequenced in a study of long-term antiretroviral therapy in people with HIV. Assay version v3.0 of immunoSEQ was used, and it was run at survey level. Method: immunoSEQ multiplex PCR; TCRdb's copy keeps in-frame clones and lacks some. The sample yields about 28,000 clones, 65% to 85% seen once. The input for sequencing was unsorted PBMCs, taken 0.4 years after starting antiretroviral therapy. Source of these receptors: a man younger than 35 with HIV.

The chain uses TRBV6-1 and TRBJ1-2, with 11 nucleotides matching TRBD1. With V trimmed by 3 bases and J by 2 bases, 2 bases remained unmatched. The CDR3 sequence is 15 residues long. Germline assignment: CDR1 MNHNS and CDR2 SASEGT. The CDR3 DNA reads TGTGCCAGCAGTGACTGGACAGGGGGCAACTATGGCTACACCTTC. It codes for CASSDWTGGNYGYTF.

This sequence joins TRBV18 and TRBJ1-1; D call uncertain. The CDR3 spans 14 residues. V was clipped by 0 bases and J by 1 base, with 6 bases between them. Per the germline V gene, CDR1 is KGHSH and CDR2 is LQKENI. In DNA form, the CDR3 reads TGTGCCAGCTCACCACCGGGGTGGAACACTGAAGCTTTCTTT. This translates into CASSPPGWNTEAFF.

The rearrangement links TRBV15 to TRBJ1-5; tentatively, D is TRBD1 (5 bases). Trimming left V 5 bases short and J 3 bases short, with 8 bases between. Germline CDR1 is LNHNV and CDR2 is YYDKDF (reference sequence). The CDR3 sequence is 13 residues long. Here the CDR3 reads CATSDRHNQPQHF. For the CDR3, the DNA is TGTGCCACCAGCGACAGACACAATCAGCCCCAGCATTTT.

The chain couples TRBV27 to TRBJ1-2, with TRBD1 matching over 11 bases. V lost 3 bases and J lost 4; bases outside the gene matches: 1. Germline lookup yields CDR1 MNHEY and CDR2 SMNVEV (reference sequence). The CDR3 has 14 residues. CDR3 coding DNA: TGTGCCAGCAGTTTGGGACAGGGGGGCTATGGCTACACCTTC. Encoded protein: CASSLGQGGYGYTF.

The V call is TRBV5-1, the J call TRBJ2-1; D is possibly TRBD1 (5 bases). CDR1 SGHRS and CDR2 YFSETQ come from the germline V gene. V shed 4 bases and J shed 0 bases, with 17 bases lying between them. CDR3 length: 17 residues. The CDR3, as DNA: TGCGCCAGCAGCACTGACAGAACGGGTAGCTCCTACAATGAGCAGTTCTTC. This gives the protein CASSTDRTGSSYNEQFF.

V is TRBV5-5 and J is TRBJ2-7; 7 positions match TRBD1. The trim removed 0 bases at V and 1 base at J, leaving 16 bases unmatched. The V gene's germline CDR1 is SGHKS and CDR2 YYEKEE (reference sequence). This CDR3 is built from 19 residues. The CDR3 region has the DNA TGTGCCAGCAGCTTGGAAGGCGGCAGGGGGTACTCCAAATCCTACGAGCAGTACTTC. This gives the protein CASSLEGGRGYSKSYEQYF.

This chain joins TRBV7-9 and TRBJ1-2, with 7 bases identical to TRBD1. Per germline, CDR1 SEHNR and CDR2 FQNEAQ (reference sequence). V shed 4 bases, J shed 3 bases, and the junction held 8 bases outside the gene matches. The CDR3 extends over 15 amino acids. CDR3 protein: CASSSSGGEDYGYTF. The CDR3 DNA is TGTGCCAGCAGCTCTTCAGGGGGAGAGGACTATGGCTACACCTTC.

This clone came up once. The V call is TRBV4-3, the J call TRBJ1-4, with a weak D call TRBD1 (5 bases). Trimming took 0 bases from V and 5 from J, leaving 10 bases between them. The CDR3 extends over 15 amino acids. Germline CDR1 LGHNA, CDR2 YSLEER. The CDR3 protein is CASSQDEGLNEKLFF. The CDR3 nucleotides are TGCGCCAGCAGCCAAGATGAGGGGCTCAATGAAAAACTGTTTTTT.

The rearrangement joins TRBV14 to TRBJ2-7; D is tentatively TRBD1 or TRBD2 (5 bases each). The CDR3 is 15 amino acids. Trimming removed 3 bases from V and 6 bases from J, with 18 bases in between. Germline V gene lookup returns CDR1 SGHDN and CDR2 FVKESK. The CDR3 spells CASSQMGPGGGEQYF. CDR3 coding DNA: TGTGCCAGCAGCCAGATGGGACCTGGAGGAGGCGAGCAGTACTTC.

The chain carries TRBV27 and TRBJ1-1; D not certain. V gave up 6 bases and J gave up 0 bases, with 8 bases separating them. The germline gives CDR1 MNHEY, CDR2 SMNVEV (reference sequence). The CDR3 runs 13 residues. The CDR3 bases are TGTGCCAGCAGCTCCCACCTGAACACTGAAGCTTTCTTT. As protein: CASSSHLNTEAFF.

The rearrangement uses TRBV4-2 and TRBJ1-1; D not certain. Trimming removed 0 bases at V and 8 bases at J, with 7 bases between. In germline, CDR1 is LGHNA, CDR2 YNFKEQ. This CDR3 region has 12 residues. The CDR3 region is CASSQDGREAFF. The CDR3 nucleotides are TGTGCCAGCAGCCAAGATGGGCGGGAAGCTTTCTTT.

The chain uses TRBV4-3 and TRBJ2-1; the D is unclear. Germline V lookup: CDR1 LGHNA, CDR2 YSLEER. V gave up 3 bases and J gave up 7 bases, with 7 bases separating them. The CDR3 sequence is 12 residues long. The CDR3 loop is CASSHGTNEQFF. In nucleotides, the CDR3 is TGCGCCAGCAGCCATGGAACAAATGAGCAGTTCTTC.

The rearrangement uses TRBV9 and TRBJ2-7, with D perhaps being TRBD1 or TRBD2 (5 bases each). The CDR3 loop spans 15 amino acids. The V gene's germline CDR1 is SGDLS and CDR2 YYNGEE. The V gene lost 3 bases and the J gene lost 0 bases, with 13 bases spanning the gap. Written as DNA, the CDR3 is TGTGCCAGCAGCGCTCAACCCGGGACCTCCTACGAGCAGTACTTC. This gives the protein CASSAQPGTSYEQYF.

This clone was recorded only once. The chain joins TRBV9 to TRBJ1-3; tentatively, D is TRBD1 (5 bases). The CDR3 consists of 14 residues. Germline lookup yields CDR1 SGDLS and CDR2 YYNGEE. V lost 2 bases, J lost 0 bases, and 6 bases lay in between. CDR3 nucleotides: TGTGCCAGCAGCGTCGACAGCTCTGGAAACACCATATATTTT. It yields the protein CASSVDSSGNTIYF. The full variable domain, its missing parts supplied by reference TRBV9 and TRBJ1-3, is DSGVTQTPKHLITATGQRVTLRCSPRSGDLSVYWYQQSLDQGLQFLIQYYNGEERAKGNILERFSAQQFPDLHSELNLSSLELGDSALYFCASSVDSSGNTIYFGEGSWLTVV.

The CDR3 DNA reads as TGTGCCAGCAGCTTAGCGAGGACGGCGCTCGACGAGCAGTACTTC. It encodes CASSLARTALDEQYF. This chain uses TRBV7-9 with TRBJ2-7; D gene ambiguous. The germline CDR1 and CDR2 sequences are SEHNR and FQNEAQ (reference sequence). Trimming left V 0 bases short and J 5 bases short, with 14 bases between. CDR3 length: 15 amino acids.

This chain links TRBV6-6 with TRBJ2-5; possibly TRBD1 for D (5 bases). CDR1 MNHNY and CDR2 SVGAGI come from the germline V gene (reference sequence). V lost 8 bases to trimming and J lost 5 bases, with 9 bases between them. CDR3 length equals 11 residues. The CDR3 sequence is CASEGVETQYF. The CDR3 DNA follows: TGTGCCAGCGAAGGGGTTGAGACCCAGTACTTC.

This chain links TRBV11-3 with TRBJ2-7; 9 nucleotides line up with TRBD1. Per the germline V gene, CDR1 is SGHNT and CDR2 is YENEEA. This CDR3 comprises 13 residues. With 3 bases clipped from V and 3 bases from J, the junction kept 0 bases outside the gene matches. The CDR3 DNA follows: TGTGCCAGCAGCTTGGACAGGGGCTACGAGCAGTACTTC. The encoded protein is CASSLDRGYEQYF.

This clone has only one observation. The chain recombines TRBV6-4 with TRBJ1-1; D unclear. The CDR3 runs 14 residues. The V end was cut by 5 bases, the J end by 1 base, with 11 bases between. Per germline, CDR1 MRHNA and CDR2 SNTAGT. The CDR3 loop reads CASSNSPGNTEAFF. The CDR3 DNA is TGTGCCAGCAGTAATTCGCCCGGGAACACTGAAGCTTTCTTT.